The sequence of this TCR beta chain was determined in a study of human T cells and chemical hapten exposure. The time point denotes: healthy volunteer bleed at 6 weeks. The authors' total RNA extraction used unfractionated whole blood. From germline, CDR1 is KGHSH and CDR2 LQKENI. Trimming stripped 0 bases from V and 3 bases from J, with 11 bases between. The CDR3 loop spans 15 amino acids. The table lists this clonotype with a few counts. TCRdb redid the calling of the RACE reads with MiXCR, one entry per CDR3 protein. The data hold about 80,000 distinct CDR3 sequences, with approximately 8.1% observed a single time.

The sequenced sample was whole blood. This clonotype was sampled from a female donor in good health. Some clones in this sample may be carry-over from other donors' samples. The chain couples TRBV18 to TRBJ1-2; D is perhaps TRBD1 (6 bases). The CDR3 coding sequence is TGTGCCAGCTCACCACCGGGCAGGGGTGACTATGGCTACACCTTC. Protein product: CASSPPGRGDYGYTF.